The 21 T cell receptor beta chains given below trace back to one sample, sequenced in a study of blood T cell repertoires in COVID-19. Libraries were prepared by immunoSEQ multiplex PCR; TCRdb keeps only in-frame clonotypes and omits some of them. Here the sample spans roughly 300,000 clones, around 92% being singletons. The sequenced sample consisted of peripheral blood. These receptors all stem from a woman between 25 and 40 years old with COVID-19, enrolled during active disease.

CDR3 nucleotides: TGTGCCAGCAGTCCGGTGACCTACAATGAGCAGTTCTTC. This translates into CASSPVTYNEQFF. V usage is TRBV27 and J usage is TRBJ2-1, with no clear D. With 5 bases removed from V and 2 bases from J, the gap between germline ends came to 7 bases. Germline loops: CDR1 MNHEY, CDR2 SMNVEV (reference sequence). This CDR3 has 13 residues.

This chain joins TRBV27 and TRBJ1-5, with 12 bases lining up with TRBD1. The germline CDR1 and CDR2 sequences are MNHEY and SMNVEV (reference sequence). V lost 6 bases and J lost 15; bases outside the gene matches: 9. The CDR3 contains 13 residues. The CDR3 nucleotides read TGTGCCAGCAGGCCGGGACAGGGGGCCTTTCTGCATTTT. Translation: CASRPGQGAFLHF.

The chain recombines TRBV4-1 with TRBJ1-1; the match to TRBD1 covers 8 bases. Germline CDR1 reads MGHRA; CDR2 reads YSYEKL. This CDR3 spans 13 amino acids. Losses at the gene ends were 2 bases for V and 6 bases for J; bases not matched to a gene: 2. In DNA, the CDR3 is TGCGCCAGCAGCCAAAAACAGGGGGCTGAAGCTTTCTTT. Its protein is CASSQKQGAEAFF.

The gene calls are TRBV7-2 and TRBJ1-2; the match to TRBD1 covers 10 bases. Trimming at V came to 6 bases and at J to 0 bases, leaving 4 bases not matched to a gene. CDR3 length: 15 amino acids. Germline V gene lookup returns CDR1 SGHTA and CDR2 FQGNSA. The chain's CDR3 is CASSIDRGPNYGYTF. The CDR3 DNA reads as TGTGCCAGCAGTATAGACAGGGGGCCTAACTATGGCTACACCTTC.

The J gene is TRBJ2-7, the V gene TRBV27; weak D call: TRBD1 (5 bases). CDR3 length: 14 residues. The V and J ends lost 0 bases and 1 base respectively, with 7 bases between them. The V gene's germline CDR1 is MNHEY and CDR2 SMNVEV (reference sequence). DNA for the CDR3: TGTGCCAGCAGTTTATCAGGGGATTCCTACGAGCAGTACGTC. It translates to CASSLSGDSYEQYV.

The V call is TRBV10-3, the J call TRBJ2-1; 8 nucleotides match TRBD2. Per germline, CDR1 ENHRY and CDR2 SYGVKD. The V segment lost 3 bases and the J segment 5 bases; nucleotides outside the gene matches: 9. The CDR3 is 16 amino acids. CDR3 loop: CAISDPGLVVNNEQFF. The CDR3 DNA sequence: TGTGCCATCAGTGACCCGGGACTAGTGGTTAACAATGAGCAGTTCTTC.

The V and J genes are TRBV7-9 and TRBJ2-5; D may be TRBD2 (6 bases). CDR1 and CDR2 from the germline V gene are SEHNR and FQNEAQ (reference sequence). This CDR3 has 16 residues. V was trimmed by 1 base and J by 2 bases, leaving 14 bases between them. CDR3 in amino acids: CASSLEEGPWQETQYF. The DNA for the CDR3 is TGTGCCAGCAGCTTAGAGGAGGGGCCTTGGCAAGAGACCCAGTACTTC.

The genes are TRBV3-1 (or the pseudogene TRBV3-2) and TRBJ1-5; the D is unclear. The CDR3 runs to 13 residues. Looked up from germline, CDR1 is LGHDT and CDR2 is YNNKEL (reference sequence). V was shortened by 3 bases and J by 6 bases, with 9 bases between the two germline ends. This CDR3 is CASSQGRLQPQHF. As DNA, the CDR3 is TGTGCCAGCAGCCAGGGCCGTCTTCAGCCCCAGCATTTT.

The V gene is TRBV7-3, the J gene TRBJ2-3, with TRBD2 matching 15 bases. The CDR3 has 16 residues. Germline-derived CDR1 and CDR2 are SGHTA and FQGTGA. V shed 5 bases, J shed 10 bases, and the junction held 10 bases outside the gene matches. The DNA of the CDR3 is TGTGCCAGCAGCCCAGGACTAGCGGGGGGGCCCTATGCGCAGTATTTT. This translates into CASSPGLAGGPYAQYF.

The table lists this clone with a few counts. V gene TRBV6-4 combines with J gene TRBJ1-2; D is ambiguous. Trimming cost V 2 bases and J 8 bases, with 18 bases left between them. CDR1 MRHNA and CDR2 SNTAGT come from the germline V gene. CDR3 length: 15 amino acids. This CDR3 is CASSDTGSPGDGYTF. The CDR3 DNA is TGTGCCAGCAGTGACACTGGGTCACCGGGTGACGGCTACACCTTC.

The chain joins TRBV15 to TRBJ1-5, with a weak D call TRBD1 (6 bases). The CDR3 has 16 residues. The V end lost 3 bases, the J end lost 2 bases, and 14 bases lay between the germline ends. Germline lookup yields CDR1 LNHNV and CDR2 YYDKDF (reference sequence). CDR3 nucleotides: TGTGCCACCAGCAGCGGCCAGGGGATGGGCAATCAGCCCCAGCATTTT. Translated: CATSSGQGMGNQPQHF.

This chain links TRBV6-2 or TRBV6-3 with TRBJ2-7; 8 bases match TRBD1. J lost 6 bases, V lost 5 bases, and 9 bases had no gene match. There are 14 residues in the CDR3. Per germline, CDR1 MNHEY and CDR2 SVGEGT. CDR3 coding DNA: TGTGCCAGCAGTCAGGGACAGGCCGTTGGCGAGCAGTACTTC. This gives the protein CASSQGQAVGEQYF.

The genes are TRBV30 and TRBJ1-5; TRBD1 agrees at 7 bases. The CDR3 extends over 13 amino acids. The germline V gene encodes CDR1 GTSNPN and CDR2 SVGIG (reference sequence). V was clipped by 5 bases and J by 6 bases; unmatched bases: 7. The CDR3 region has the DNA TGTGCCTGGGCGACAGGGATGGGTCAGCCCCAGCATTTT. Amino acids: CAWATGMGQPQHF.

J is TRBJ2-7 and V is TRBV28, with D possibly matching TRBD1 (6 bases). There are 13 residues in the CDR3. CDR1 and CDR2 from the germline V gene are MDHEN and SYDVKM. The V end lost 5 bases, the J end lost 3 bases, and 11 bases lay between the germline ends. As DNA, the CDR3 is TGTGCCAGCAGTACCGGACAGTTCTACGAGCAGTACGTC. This sequence encodes CASSTGQFYEQYV.

V is TRBV3-1 (or the pseudogene TRBV3-2) and J is TRBJ1-6, with TRBD1 as a possible D gene (6 bases). The CDR3 runs to 15 residues. Germline lookup yields CDR1 LGHDT and CDR2 YNNKEL (reference sequence). Trimming took off 0 bases at V and 10 bases at J, with 13 bases between the two ends. The DNA for the CDR3 is TGTGCCAGCAGCCAAGATCCGGACAGAATCTCACCCCTCCACTTT. Its protein product is CASSQDPDRISPLHF.

This clone was seen more than once but under ten times. The chain joins TRBV10-3 to TRBJ1-5; TRBD1 aligns across 7 bases. Germline values: CDR1 ENHRY, CDR2 SYGVKD. With V trimmed by 7 bases and J by 8 bases, 20 bases remained unmatched. The CDR3 runs to 17 residues. CDR3 in DNA: TGTGCCATCATTGGTCACCCGGGGGCCAGGGGGGACAAGCCCCAGCATTTT. This sequence encodes CAIIGHPGARGDKPQHF.

V and J are TRBV30 and TRBJ1-1, with D maybe TRBD1 (5 bases). CDR3 length: 13 amino acids. Trimming removed 5 bases at V and 4 bases at J, with 14 bases between. The V gene's germline CDR1 is GTSNPN and CDR2 SVGIG (reference sequence). CDR3 loop: CAWDKQEGTEAFF. CDR3 bases: TGTGCCTGGGATAAACAGGAGGGCACTGAAGCTTTCTTT.

The chain couples TRBV5-1 to TRBJ2-3, with 7 positions matching TRBD1. The CDR3 extends over 15 amino acids. Germline V gives CDR1 SGHRS, CDR2 YFSETQ. The V and J ends lost 1 base and 4 bases, in that order; junction bases with no gene match: 6. The CDR3 bases are TGCGCCAGCAGCTTGATGGACAGGTCGGCAGATACGCAGTATTTT. This encodes CASSLMDRSADTQYF.

This clone was detected only a few times. The chain employs TRBV5-6 and TRBJ1-5; TRBD1 is a possible D gene (5 bases). The CDR3 contains 13 residues. Trimming shortened V by 2 bases and J by 8 bases, and 11 bases separated the two germline ends. Germline CDR1 SGHDT, CDR2 YYEEEE. As DNA, the CDR3 is TGTGCCAGCAGCTTAAGGGGCACGGAGCCCCAGCATTTT. It encodes CASSLRGTEPQHF.

J is TRBJ2-1 and V is TRBV7-6; 7 bases map to TRBD1. The CDR3 extends over 15 amino acids. V was clipped by 0 bases and J by 2 bases; unmatched bases: 1. Per the germline V gene, CDR1 is SGHVS and CDR2 is FNYEAQ. The CDR3 loop reads CASSLAQGAYNEQFF. The DNA of the CDR3 is TGTGCCAGCAGCTTAGCGCAGGGGGCCTACAATGAGCAGTTCTTC.

The genes are TRBV5-6 and TRBJ2-3; 8 nucleotides line up with TRBD1. Per germline, CDR1 SGHDT and CDR2 YYEEEE. V lost 5 bases to trimming and J lost 0 bases; unmatched junction nucleotides: 11. The CDR3 runs 17 residues. CDR3 DNA sequence: TGTGCCAGCAGTCCCCTGAGACAGGGGCCGAGCACAGATACGCAGTATTTT. The encoded protein is CASSPLRQGPSTDTQYF.